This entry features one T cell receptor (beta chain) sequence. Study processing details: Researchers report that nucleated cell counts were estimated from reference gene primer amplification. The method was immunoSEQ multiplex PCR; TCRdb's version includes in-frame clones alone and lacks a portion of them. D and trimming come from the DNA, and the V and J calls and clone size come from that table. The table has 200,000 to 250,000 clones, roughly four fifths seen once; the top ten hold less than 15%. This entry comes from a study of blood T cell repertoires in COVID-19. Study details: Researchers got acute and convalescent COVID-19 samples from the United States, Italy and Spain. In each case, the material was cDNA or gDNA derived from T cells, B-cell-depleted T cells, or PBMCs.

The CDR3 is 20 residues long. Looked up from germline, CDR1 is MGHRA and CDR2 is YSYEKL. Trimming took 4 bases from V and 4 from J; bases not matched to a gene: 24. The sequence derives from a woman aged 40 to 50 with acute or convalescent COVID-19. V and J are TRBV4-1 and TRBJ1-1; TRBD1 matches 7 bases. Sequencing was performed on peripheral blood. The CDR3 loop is CASSPRGLVTGERLGTEAFF. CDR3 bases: TGCGCCAGCAGCCCCCGCGGTTTGGTTACAGGGGAAAGGCTCGGCACTGAAGCTTTCTTT.